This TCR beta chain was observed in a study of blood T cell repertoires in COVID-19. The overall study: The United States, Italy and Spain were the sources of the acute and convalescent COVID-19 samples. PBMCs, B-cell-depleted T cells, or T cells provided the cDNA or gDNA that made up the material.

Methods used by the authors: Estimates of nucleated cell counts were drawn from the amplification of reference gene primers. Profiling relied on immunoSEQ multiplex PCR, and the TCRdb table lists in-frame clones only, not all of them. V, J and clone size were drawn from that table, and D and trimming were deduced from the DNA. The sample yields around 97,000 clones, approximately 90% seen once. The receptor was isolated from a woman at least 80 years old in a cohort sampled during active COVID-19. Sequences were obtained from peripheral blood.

CDR3 protein: CASSLIWGGEQYF. The CDR3 DNA follows: TGTGCCAGCAGTTTAATATGGGGAGGCGAGCAGTACTTC. This chain uses TRBV12-3 or TRBV12-4 with TRBJ2-7; tentatively, D is TRBD2 (6 bases). Trimming took 2 bases from V and 6 from J, leaving 11 bases between them. CDR3 length: 13 amino acids.